Following are 2 T cell receptor beta chains from one sample sequenced in a study of shared clonotypes between healthy human individuals. Profiled with immunoSEQ multiplex PCR; TCRdb holds only in-frame clones, not every one. Altogether more than 2 million clones are present, nearly 97% being singletons, with the ten largest covering 0.1% to 0.15%. The sequencing sample was made of naive CD4+ T cells sorted from blood. This sample's subset: CD45RA+ positively selected. These receptors were collected from a young man in good health.

V and J are TRBV19 and TRBJ2-1, with D possibly matching TRBD2 (6 bases). V lost 0 bases, J lost 4 bases, and 13 bases lay in between. The CDR3 loop spans 16 amino acids. Per the germline V gene, CDR1 is LNHDA and CDR2 is SQIVND (reference sequence). The CDR3 loop is CASSIDLGLPYNEQFF. The DNA for the CDR3 is TGTGCCAGTAGTATAGATCTGGGACTCCCATACAATGAGCAGTTCTTC.

This clone was observed a handful of times. The V and J genes are TRBV5-4 and TRBJ1-2; D not resolved. Trimming cost V 4 bases and J 3 bases, with 16 bases left between them. The CDR3 loop spans 15 amino acids. CDR1 is SGHNT and CDR2 is YYREEE in the germline V gene (reference sequence). The CDR3: CASSPGGGIHYGYTF. The CDR3 bases are TGTGCCAGCAGCCCGGGAGGCGGGATCCACTATGGCTACACCTTC.